This TCR beta chain was captured by sequencing in a study of blood T cell repertoires in COVID-19. The assay was immunoSEQ multiplex PCR, and TCRdb's table has in-frame clones only and misses some. There are 220,000 or so clones in the sample; roughly 84% occur only once, and about 2.1% lies in the top ten. This clone was recorded only once. Germline CDR1 SNHLY, CDR2 FYNNEI. The CDR3 spans 12 residues. The germline V and J ends were trimmed by 6 bases and 2 bases, with 8 bases remaining between them. The J gene is TRBJ2-7, the V gene TRBV2; D not resolved. The TCR comes from a woman in her fifties or sixties with acute or convalescent COVID-19. The source material was peripheral blood. CDR3 loop: CASSPGTYEQYF. CDR3 DNA sequence: TGTGCCAGCAGCCCAGGTACCTACGAGCAGTACTTC. Based on the CDR3 plus reference TRBV2 and TRBJ2-7, the full variable domain is EPEVTQTPSHQVTQMGQEVILRCVPISNHLYFYWYRQILGQKVEFLVSFYNNEISEKSEIFDDQFSVERPDGSNFTLKIRSTKLEDSAMYFCASSPGTYEQYFGPGTRLTVT.